This TCR delta chain was captured by sequencing in a study of gamma-delta chains in newborns, infants, children. TCRdb re-called the reads via CATT. In the table there are about 8,500 delta-chain clones, roughly 3.5% of which are singletons. This clone was seen a few times. Sequenced: blood. This clonotype originated in a child who was a newborn, infant or young child, either healthy, febrile or measles-vaccinated (not recorded which).

CDR3 protein: CACDALTGGYQDTDKLIF. CDR3 coding DNA: TGTGCCTGTGACGCCCTTACTGGGGGATACCAAGACACCGATAAACTCATCTTT. The chain recombines TRDV2 with TRDJ1; 12 bases map to TRDD3. Unmatched junction bases numbered 10, after V lost 3 bases and J lost 0 bases. The CDR3 runs 18 residues. Germline V gene sequence: CDR1 GEAIGNYY, CDR2 EKD.